A single sample gave rise to the 27 T cell receptor beta chains below, sequenced in a study of blood T cell repertoires in COVID-19. Generated by immunoSEQ multiplex PCR, the TCRdb table keeps only in-frame clones and is missing some. The data show 200,000 to 250,000 clones, about 80% seen once. Sequencing input: peripheral blood. All receptors come from an elderly man with acute or convalescent COVID-19.

The genes are TRBV4-1 and TRBJ2-2; 8 nucleotides align to TRBD1. The CDR3 extends over 16 amino acids. Trimming took 4 bases from V and 5 from J; bases not matched to a gene: 9. The V gene's germline CDR1 is MGHRA and CDR2 YSYEKL. As DNA, the CDR3 is TGCGCCAGCAGCCCAAAGGACCGGACAGGGACCGGGGAGCTGTTTTTT. Translating it yields CASSPKDRTGTGELFF.

This clone was seen more than once but under ten times. The V gene is TRBV6-5, the J gene TRBJ2-7; TRBD2 might be the D (5 bases). V was pared by 6 bases and J by 13 bases, with 22 bases between. This CDR3 has 13 residues. CDR1 is MNHEY, CDR2 SVGAGI, per germline. The CDR3 bases are TGTGCCAGCAGCTCCTTAACCGGGAAGTTAGAATACTTC. Residues: CASSSLTGKLEYF.

V usage is TRBV5-1 and J usage is TRBJ2-7, with 8 bases aligning to TRBD1. After removal of 3 bases from V and 2 bases from J, the junction contained 10 bases not matched to a gene. Germline V gene sequence: CDR1 SGHRS, CDR2 YFSETQ. This CDR3 has 16 amino acids. The CDR3 coding sequence is TGCGCCAGCAGCTCCCTCCCGGACAGGGCAGCCTACGAGCAGTACTTC. Its protein product is CASSSLPDRAAYEQYF.

V and J are TRBV2 and TRBJ2-4; the match to TRBD1 covers 9 bases. CDR1 SNHLY and CDR2 FYNNEI come from the germline V gene. This CDR3 comprises 14 residues. V shed 5 bases, J shed 6 bases, and the junction held 5 bases outside the gene matches. The chain's CDR3 is CASSPWTGANIQYF. In nucleotides, the CDR3 is TGTGCCAGCAGTCCTTGGACAGGGGCAAACATTCAGTACTTC. The complete variable domain, with remaining parts taken from reference TRBV2 and TRBJ2-4, reads EPEVTQTPSHQVTQMGQEVILRCVPISNHLYFYWYRQILGQKVEFLVSFYNNEISEKSEIFDDQFSVERPDGSNFTLKIRSTKLEDSAMYFCASSPWTGANIQYFGAGTRLSVL.

The chain employs TRBV28 and TRBJ1-4, with D possibly being TRBD1 (5 bases). This CDR3 has 16 amino acids. Trimming removed 1 base from V and 4 bases from J, with 13 bases in between. In germline, CDR1 is MDHEN, CDR2 SYDVKM. In DNA form, the CDR3 reads TGTGCCAGCAGTTTATCCGCAGGGTCGGGTAATGAAAAACTGTTTTTT. This codes for CASSLSAGSGNEKLFF.

The chain links TRBV15 to TRBJ1-5, with 8 bases matching TRBD1. V lost 5 bases and J lost 1; bases outside the gene matches: 4. Germline V CDR1 and CDR2: LNHNV, YYDKDF (reference sequence). The CDR3 runs to 15 residues. The CDR3 region is CATSPGTGSNQPQHF. The CDR3 coding sequence is TGTGCCACCAGCCCCGGGACAGGAAGCAATCAGCCCCAGCATTTT.

The chain joins TRBV5-1 to TRBJ1-1; 8 nucleotides align to TRBD1. This CDR3 contains 15 residues. Per germline, CDR1 SGHRS and CDR2 YFSETQ. Trimming cost V 4 bases and J 4 bases; bases outside gene matches: 9. CDR3 residues: CASSPRQGTSTEAFF. In DNA form, the CDR3 reads TGCGCCAGCAGCCCACGACAGGGGACGAGCACTGAAGCTTTCTTT. Using reference TRBV5-1 and TRBJ1-1 for the parts outside the CDR3, the full variable domain is KAGVTQTPRYLIKTRGQQVTLSCSPISGHRSVSWYQQTPGQGLQFLFEYFSETQRNKGNFPGRFSGRQFSNSRSEMNVSTLELGDSALYLCASSPRQGTSTEAFFGQGTRLTVV.

This chain connects TRBV9 to TRBJ2-1, with D tentatively TRBD2 (5 bases). Germline V gene sequence: CDR1 SGDLS, CDR2 YYNGEE. The CDR3 sequence is 16 residues long. Trimming stripped 0 bases from V and 6 bases from J, with 16 bases between. The CDR3 nucleotides are TGTGCCAGCAGCGTAGCTACAAGAGGACTTTTCAATGAGCAGTTCTTC. Its translation: CASSVATRGLFNEQFF.

With respect to this clone: This sample includes further DNA sequences coding for the same CDR3. The chain has TRBV24-1 and TRBJ2-1; 8 bases agree with TRBD2. CDR3 size: 16 residues. Germline-derived CDR1 and CDR2 are KGHDR and SFDVKD. Trimming at V came to 4 bases and at J to 0 bases, leaving 4 bases not matched to a gene. CDR3 sequence (DNA): TGTGCCACCAGTGAAACTAGCGGCGGCTCCTACAATGAGCAGTTCTTC. Its protein product is CATSETSGGSYNEQFF.

In this sample, this clone turned up once. The rearrangement links TRBV18 to TRBJ1-6, with D hard to call. V was clipped by 1 base and J by 5 bases, with 9 bases between them. Germline V gives CDR1 KGHSH, CDR2 LQKENI. The CDR3 runs 15 residues. The CDR3 DNA is TGTGCCAGCTCACCACGGCGACTGGATAATTCACCCCTCCACTTT. Translated, it gives CASSPRRLDNSPLHF.

The rearrangement links TRBV6-1 to TRBJ1-2, with D possibly being TRBD1 (6 bases). Germline V lookup: CDR1 MNHNS, CDR2 SASEGT. The CDR3 is 15 amino acids. V lost 0 bases and J lost 8, with 16 bases in between. The CDR3 protein is CASSEASGTSGGYTF. The CDR3 DNA reads as TGTGCCAGCAGTGAAGCTTCCGGGACAAGCGGAGGCTACACCTTC.

This clone was seen only a few times. This rearrangement joins TRBV19 to TRBJ2-2; 7 nucleotides line up with TRBD1. Losses at the gene ends were 5 bases for V and 1 base for J; bases not matched to a gene: 7. CDR1 LNHDA and CDR2 SQIVND come from the germline V gene (reference sequence). The CDR3 runs 16 residues. Written as DNA, the CDR3 is TGTGCCAGTAGTGCTCACAGGGGCGAGAACACCGGGGAGCTGTTTTTT. Its translation is CASSAHRGENTGELFF. The complete variable domain, with remaining parts taken from reference TRBV19 and TRBJ2-2, reads DGGITQSPKYLFRKEGQNVTLSCEQNLNHDAMYWYRQDPGQGLRLIYYSQIVNDFQKGDIAEGYSVSREKKESFPLTVTSAQKNPTAFYLCASSAHRGENTGELFFGEGSRLTVL.

The chain joins TRBV28 to TRBJ1-5, with 11 nucleotides matching TRBD1. This CDR3 region has 15 residues. V shed 4 bases and J 7 bases; nucleotides not matched to a gene: 6. Germline V gene data show CDR1 as MDHEN and CDR2 as SYDVKM. The CDR3 here is CASSSPRTGGQPQHF. As DNA, the CDR3 is TGTGCCAGCAGTTCCCCAAGGACAGGGGGCCAGCCCCAGCATTTT.

The V and J genes are TRBV6-5 and TRBJ1-6; 10 nucleotides line up with TRBD1. Looked up from germline, CDR1 is MNHEY and CDR2 is SVGAGI. J gave up 9 bases and V 6 bases, and 8 bases lay outside the gene matches. This CDR3 is built from 15 residues. This chain's CDR3 is CASSPGQGGISPLHF. CDR3 nucleotides: TGTGCCAGCAGCCCAGGACAGGGGGGAATTTCACCCCTCCACTTT.

This clone was recorded only once. The chain carries TRBV29-1 and TRBJ1-2; TRBD1 aligns across 9 bases. The CDR3 spans 13 residues. The V segment lost 5 bases and the J segment 7 bases; nucleotides outside the gene matches: 8. Germline CDR1 is SQVTM and CDR2 is ANQGSEA. The CDR3 DNA follows: TGCAGCGTTTTTCCGGGGGACAGGGCTGGCTACACCTTC. Its protein product is CSVFPGDRAGYTF.

This chain joins TRBV6-1 and TRBJ1-2, with D possibly TRBD1 on 6 matching bases. The CDR3 is 18 amino acids. V was clipped by 3 bases and J by 3 bases, with 23 bases between them. The germline V gene has CDR1 MNHNS and CDR2 SASEGT. Written as DNA, the CDR3 is TGTGCCAGCAGTGACCCGAGAGATTTTTCAACAGGGTACTATGGCTACACCTTC. Residues: CASSDPRDFSTGYYGYTF.

This sequence joins TRBV27 and TRBJ1-1; weak D call: TRBD1 (5 bases). Germline CDR1 is MNHEY and CDR2 is SMNVEV (reference sequence). This CDR3 spans 16 amino acids. V lost 2 bases and J lost 1, with 14 bases in between. The CDR3 DNA sequence: TGTGCCAGCAGTTTAGGGGGGGGGTTGGGGAACACTGAAGCTTTCTTT. It codes for CASSLGGGLGNTEAFF.

This clone appeared many times. The rearrangement uses TRBV15 and TRBJ1-5, with D maybe TRBD1 (6 bases). The germline V and J ends were trimmed by 4 bases and 0 bases, with 13 bases remaining between them. The CDR3 consists of 16 residues. The germline V gene encodes CDR1 LNHNV and CDR2 YYDKDF (reference sequence). Here the CDR3 DNA reads TGTGCCACCAGCAAAACCACAGGGATTAGCAATCAGCCCCAGCATTTT. This gives the protein CATSKTTGISNQPQHF.

This chain joins TRBV28 and TRBJ1-2, with a weak D call TRBD1 (6 bases). Trimming cost V 6 bases and J 4 bases, with 12 bases left between them. This CDR3 is 13 amino acids long. Per germline, CDR1 MDHEN and CDR2 SYDVKM. The CDR3 coding sequence is TGTGCCAGCAGCACGGGACAAGTCTATGGCTACACCTTC. Amino acid sequence: CASSTGQVYGYTF.

Here the CDR3 reads CASSSDSYNSPLHF. CDR3 sequence (DNA): TGCGCCAGCAGCTCGGACAGCTATAATTCACCCCTCCACTTT. The chain couples TRBV5-1 to TRBJ1-6, with TRBD1 as a possible D gene (6 bases). V was shortened by 3 bases and J by 3 bases, with 7 bases between the two germline ends. The CDR3 has 14 amino acids. CDR1 SGHRS and CDR2 YFSETQ come from the germline V gene.

CDR3 region: CASSLARGSGTEAFF. The CDR3 region has the DNA TGCGCCAGCAGCTTGGCCCGGGGGTCAGGCACTGAAGCTTTCTTT. V is TRBV5-1 and J is TRBJ1-1; D may be TRBD1 (5 bases). This CDR3 contains 15 residues. Germline CDR1 and CDR2: SGHRS and YFSETQ. V gave up 0 bases and J gave up 4 bases, with 13 bases separating them.

The chain carries TRBV19 and TRBJ2-4; a weak D match, TRBD2 (6 bases). Trimming cost V 5 bases and J 5 bases, with 13 bases left between them. Per germline, CDR1 LNHDA and CDR2 SQIVND (reference sequence). CDR3 length: 14 residues. CDR3 sequence: CASSGGLVQNIQYF. The CDR3 nucleotides read TGTGCCAGTAGTGGGGGACTTGTACAAAACATTCAGTACTTC.

The V and J genes are TRBV7-9 and TRBJ1-4; D remains unclear. Trimming left V 1 base short and J 5 bases short, with 8 bases between. The germline V gene encodes CDR1 SEHNR and CDR2 FQNEAQ (reference sequence). The CDR3 sequence is 14 residues long. The chain's CDR3 is CASSLGAGNEKLFF. The CDR3 DNA reads as TGTGCCAGCAGCTTAGGGGCGGGGAATGAAAAACTGTTTTTT.

The chain links TRBV10-1 to TRBJ1-1; D uncertain. Germline V gene sequence: CDR1 WNHNN, CDR2 SYGVQD (reference sequence). CDR3 length equals 14 residues. V was pared by 8 bases and J by 4 bases, with 17 bases between. The CDR3 bases are TGCGCCAGCCAGATTCTCCGAGAGGGCACTGAAGCTTTCTTT. Its protein product is CASQILREGTEAFF.

The V call is TRBV24-1, the J call TRBJ1-2; tentative D call: TRBD1 (5 bases). The germline V gene encodes CDR1 KGHDR and CDR2 SFDVKD. Trimming removed 6 bases at V and 6 bases at J, with 13 bases between. The CDR3 sequence is 13 residues long. The CDR3 DNA reads as TGTGCCACCAGTCGGAGACAGACGGATGGCTACACCTTC. Protein product: CATSRRQTDGYTF.

The V and J genes are TRBV5-1 and TRBJ2-1; D is undetermined. This CDR3 is built from 14 residues. Germline CDR1 and CDR2: SGHRS and YFSETQ. The germline V and J ends were trimmed by 0 bases and 5 bases, with 9 bases remaining between them. The CDR3, as DNA: TGCGCCAGCAGCTTGGGGTCTCTAAACAATGAGCAGTTCTTC. Its protein product is CASSLGSLNNEQFF. The full variable domain, completed using reference TRBV5-1 and TRBJ2-1, is KAGVTQTPRYLIKTRGQQVTLSCSPISGHRSVSWYQQTPGQGLQFLFEYFSETQRNKGNFPGRFSGRQFSNSRSEMNVSTLELGDSALYLCASSLGSLNNEQFFGPGTRLTVL.

The genes are TRBV2 and TRBJ1-2; possible D gene TRBD1, 6 bases. Deletions cut 3 bases from V and 8 bases from J, with 16 bases between. CDR3 size: 14 residues. Germline values: CDR1 SNHLY, CDR2 FYNNEI. CDR3 sequence reads: CASSEGAGPGGYTF. CDR3 bases: TGTGCCAGCAGTGAGGGGGCAGGACCGGGAGGCTACACCTTC.